The 5 T cell receptor beta chains in this list originate from one sample, sequenced in a study of T cells of healthy individuals. TCRdb redid the calling of the 5' RACE reads with MiXCR, one entry per CDR3 protein. The table shows some 100,000 distinct CDR3 sequences, with around 17% occurring only once. The source of these receptors is a human donor in good health.

This clonotype was counted many times. The chain employs TRBV5-1 and TRBJ2-1; TRBD2 might be the D (5 bases). The CDR3 contains 16 residues. CDR1 is SGHRS, CDR2 YFSETQ, per germline. The V and J ends lost 0 bases and 8 bases respectively, with 18 bases between them. CDR3 bases: TGCGCCAGCAGCTTGGCGGGGTTAAGTAGTGGGGATGAGCAGTTCTTC. This codes for CASSLAGLSSGDEQFF.

The CDR3 DNA reads TGTGCCAGCATCCTGACAGGGAGGGGCAATGAGCAGTTCTTC. Protein product: CASILTGRGNEQFF. J is TRBJ2-1 and V is TRBV27, with D perhaps being TRBD1 or TRBD2 (7 bases each). The germline V gene encodes CDR1 MNHEY and CDR2 SMNVEV (reference sequence). CDR3 length: 14 residues. The V end lost 7 bases, the J end lost 6 bases, and 16 bases lay between the germline ends.

The chain is built from TRBV28 and TRBJ1-2; TRBD1 might be the D (6 bases). The CDR3 runs 13 residues. Between the trimmed V and J ends, which lost 2 bases and 7 bases, there was a span of 11 bases. Germline CDR1 is MDHEN and CDR2 is SYDVKM. In DNA, the CDR3 is TGTGCCAGCAGTTTACCGGGAGGGGGTGGCTACACCTTC. It translates to CASSLPGGGGYTF.

This clonotype was seen ten or more times. The chain has TRBV20-1 and TRBJ1-2; D possibly corresponds to TRBD1 (6 bases). CDR3 size: 16 residues. Germline-derived CDR1 and CDR2 are DFQATT and SNEGSKA (reference sequence). V was shortened by 3 bases and J by 2 bases, with 19 bases between the two germline ends. The CDR3 protein is CSASGGARNLNYGYTF. For the CDR3, the DNA is TGCAGTGCTAGTGGGGGGGCTAGAAATCTCAACTATGGCTACACCTTC.

Many counts were recorded for this clonotype. The chain is built from TRBV4-2 and TRBJ2-3; D is possibly TRBD1 or TRBD2 (6 bases each). The CDR3 covers 18 residues. V shed 1 base and J shed 5 bases, with 22 bases lying between them. The germline gives CDR1 LGHNA, CDR2 YNFKEQ. The CDR3 DNA follows: TGTGCCAGCAGCCAAGTGGGCCTAGGGGGGTCGGCCCAAGATACGCAGTATTTT. This encodes CASSQVGLGGSAQDTQYF.